Shown below are 23 T cell receptor beta chains from a single sample sequenced in a study of blood T cell repertoires in COVID-19. Measured with immunoSEQ multiplex PCR; TCRdb has only the in-frame clones, and not every one. The sample consists of 30,000 to 35,000 clones, around 86% of them appearing once. The specimen sequenced was peripheral blood. The source of these receptors is a man aged 55 to 70 with active COVID-19.

This clone is a singleton in its sample. The chain uses TRBV15 and TRBJ2-7, with TRBD1 identical over 8 bases. After removal of 0 bases from V and 6 bases from J, the junction contained 4 bases not matched to a gene. The germline V gene has CDR1 LNHNV and CDR2 YYDKDF (reference sequence). CDR3 length: 14 residues. This CDR3 reads CATSREAGGLEQYF. The CDR3, as DNA: TGTGCCACCAGCAGAGAGGCAGGGGGCCTCGAGCAGTACTTC.

This clone was found once. This rearrangement joins TRBV2 to TRBJ1-4; D is ambiguous. The ends were cut back, 4 bases at V and 3 bases at J, with 9 bases in the middle. Germline loops: CDR1 SNHLY, CDR2 FYNNEI. The CDR3 sequence is 14 residues long. CDR3 sequence reads: CASSGEVANEKLFF. For the CDR3, the DNA is TGTGCCAGCAGTGGAGAGGTGGCTAATGAAAAACTGTTTTTT. The entire variable domain, with the rest obtained from reference TRBV2 and TRBJ1-4, is as follows: EPEVTQTPSHQVTQMGQEVILRCVPISNHLYFYWYRQILGQKVEFLVSFYNNEISEKSEIFDDQFSVERPDGSNFTLKIRSTKLEDSAMYFCASSGEVANEKLFFGSGTQLSVL.

The chain uses TRBV27 and TRBJ2-7; 10 bases are shared with TRBD2. CDR1 and CDR2 (germline): MNHEY, SMNVEV (reference sequence). The CDR3 runs to 14 residues. J was trimmed by 3 bases and V by 5 bases; bases with no gene match: 4. The CDR3 DNA reads as TGTGCCAGCAGTCTCGGGACTAGCGTCTACGAGCAGTACTTC. Its translation: CASSLGTSVYEQYF.

The rearrangement links TRBV24-1 to TRBJ2-1, with 11 bases matching TRBD2. CDR3 size: 17 residues. CDR1 is KGHDR and CDR2 is SFDVKD in the germline V gene. With V trimmed by 7 bases and J by 3 bases, 10 bases remained unmatched. CDR3 nucleotide sequence: TGTGCCACCAGGGCCGCTCGCCTAGCGGGGGGCTACAATGAGCAGTTCTTC. Amino acids: CATRAARLAGGYNEQFF.

The V gene is TRBV5-6, the J gene TRBJ2-3; D ambiguous. Per germline, CDR1 SGHDT and CDR2 YYEEEE. The V and J ends lost 1 base and 4 bases respectively, with 4 bases between them. This CDR3 region has 12 residues. CDR3 region: CASSLTADTQYF. The DNA of the CDR3 is TGTGCCAGCAGCTTGACAGCAGATACGCAGTATTTT.

The chain combines TRBV15 with TRBJ2-1, with 13 positions matching TRBD2. Per the germline V gene, CDR1 is LNHNV and CDR2 is YYDKDF (reference sequence). The junction had 11 bases not matched to a gene; V was cut back by 0 bases and J by 3 bases. The CDR3 sequence is 20 residues long. The CDR3 region is CATSRDKRLAGGSFYNEQFF. The CDR3 region has the DNA TGTGCCACCAGCAGAGATAAAAGACTAGCGGGAGGTTCGTTCTACAATGAGCAGTTCTTC.

This clone appeared a single time. The V gene is TRBV7-9, the J gene TRBJ2-3, with 12 bases identical to TRBD2. The CDR3 totals 17 residues. The J segment lost 0 bases and the V segment lost 5 bases, leaving 6 bases of the junction unmatched. The germline gives CDR1 SEHNR, CDR2 FQNEAQ (reference sequence). The CDR3 is CASSPRGTSGSTDTQYF. The DNA for the CDR3 is TGTGCCAGCAGCCCCCGCGGGACTAGCGGGAGCACAGATACGCAGTATTTT. Full variable domain (remainder filled in from reference TRBV7-9 and TRBJ2-3): DTGVSQNPRHKITKRGQNVTFRCDPISEHNRLYWYRQTLGQGPEFLTYFQNEAQLEKSRLLSDRFSAERPKGSFSTLEIQRTEQGDSAMYLCASSPRGTSGSTDTQYFGPGTRLTVL.

The chain recombines TRBV5-1 with TRBJ2-1, with 8 bases matching TRBD2. Germline CDR1 reads SGHRS; CDR2 reads YFSETQ. The CDR3 has 17 residues. V dropped 0 bases and J dropped 5; count of bases not matched to a gene: 10. CDR3 loop: CASSLVSGATNNNEQFF. CDR3 in DNA: TGCGCCAGCAGCTTGGTTAGCGGGGCGACGAATAACAATGAGCAGTTCTTC.

This rearrangement joins TRBV28 to TRBJ1-1; TRBD1 might be the D (6 bases). Trimming pared 1 base from V and 0 bases from J, leaving 9 bases between. Germline CDR1 MDHEN, CDR2 SYDVKM. This CDR3 is built from 15 residues. The CDR3 nucleotides read TGTGCCAGCAGTTTATTGGGGGCTATGAACACTGAAGCTTTCTTT. It yields the protein CASSLLGAMNTEAFF.

The table lists this clone with a count of one. V gene TRBV7-3 combines with J gene TRBJ1-2, with TRBD1 matching over 10 bases. This CDR3 region has 16 residues. V shed 5 bases, J shed 4 bases, and the junction held 10 bases outside the gene matches. Germline values: CDR1 SGHTA, CDR2 FQGTGA. CDR3 DNA: TGTGCCAGCAGCCCAACCGGGACAGGGGAAGCCTATGGCTACACCTTC. Translation: CASSPTGTGEAYGYTF.

The V call is TRBV19, the J call TRBJ1-5; 7 nucleotides align to TRBD1. CDR3 length: 16 amino acids. V shed 1 base, J shed 5 bases, and the junction held 8 bases outside the gene matches. Germline V lookup: CDR1 LNHDA, CDR2 SQIVND (reference sequence). CDR3 sequence (DNA): TGTGCCAGTAGTATAGTTCCAGGGGGTCAGGATCAGCCCCAGCATTTT. It specifies CASSIVPGGQDQPQHF.

The gene calls are TRBV18 and TRBJ2-3, with 7 positions matching TRBD2. The V gene end was trimmed by 3 bases and the J gene end by 1 base; junction bases not matched to a gene: 4. This CDR3 has 15 residues. From germline, CDR1 is KGHSH and CDR2 LQKENI. The CDR3 DNA sequence: TGTGCCAGCTCACCGACTAGCAAGGGCACAGATACGCAGTATTTT. This sequence encodes CASSPTSKGTDTQYF.

V gene TRBV6-2 or TRBV6-3 combines with J gene TRBJ2-7, with D tentatively TRBD1 (5 bases). The CDR3 length is 14 residues. The V and J ends lost 2 bases and 4 bases respectively, with 12 bases between them. Germline assignment: CDR1 MNHEY and CDR2 SVGEGT. CDR3 nucleotides: TGTGCCAGCAGTTACCTAGGGGTGGAGTACGAGCAGTACTTC. It encodes CASSYLGVEYEQYF.

CDR3 in amino acids: CASSYSGGNSPLHF. CDR3 sequence (DNA): TGTGCCAGCAGTTACTCAGGAGGAAATTCACCCCTCCACTTT. The rearrangement links TRBV6-5 to TRBJ1-6; D gene ambiguous. Germline-derived CDR1 and CDR2 are MNHEY and SVGAGI. The CDR3 covers 14 residues. Trimming removed 0 bases from V and 7 bases from J, with 7 bases in between.

This clone turned up a few times. The chain links TRBV4-3 to TRBJ2-1; a weak D match, TRBD1 (5 bases). CDR3 length equals 15 residues. Germline V CDR1 and CDR2: LGHNA, YSLEER. V was shortened by 4 bases and J by 6 bases, with 16 bases between the two germline ends. The CDR3 loop reads CASSLSPTGGNEQFF. CDR3 DNA: TGCGCCAGCAGCCTATCCCCCACAGGTGGCAATGAGCAGTTCTTC.

V and J are TRBV7-2 and TRBJ2-3; a possible D gene is TRBD2 (6 bases). CDR3 length: 15 amino acids. With 4 bases removed from V and 3 bases from J, the gap between germline ends came to 14 bases. Germline CDR1 and CDR2: SGHTA and FQGNSA. The CDR3 protein is CASSSNAGGTDTQYF. CDR3 nucleotides: TGTGCCAGCAGCTCCAATGCCGGGGGAACAGATACGCAGTATTTT.

This clone has more than one count but fewer than ten. The chain uses TRBV2 and TRBJ1-6; TRBD1 matches 9 bases. CDR3 length: 15 amino acids. Germline lookup yields CDR1 SNHLY and CDR2 FYNNEI. Trimming at V came to 6 bases and at J to 9 bases, leaving 9 bases not matched to a gene. The CDR3 here is CASSDRTGESSPLHF. The CDR3, as DNA: TGTGCCAGCAGCGACAGGACAGGGGAGAGTTCACCCCTCCACTTT.

This clone was observed once. The chain couples TRBV7-9 to TRBJ1-2, with 7 bases that match TRBD1. Germline loops: CDR1 SEHNR, CDR2 FQNEAQ (reference sequence). The V segment lost 4 bases and the J segment 6 bases; nucleotides outside the gene matches: 8. The CDR3 has 14 amino acids. The CDR3 sequence is CASSSNRGKDGYTF. The CDR3 DNA sequence: TGTGCCAGCAGCTCGAACAGGGGTAAGGATGGCTACACCTTC. Variable domain in full (rest from reference TRBV7-9 and TRBJ1-2): DTGVSQNPRHKITKRGQNVTFRCDPISEHNRLYWYRQTLGQGPEFLTYFQNEAQLEKSRLLSDRFSAERPKGSFSTLEIQRTEQGDSAMYLCASSSNRGKDGYTFGSGTRLTVV.

This chain uses TRBV3-1 (or the pseudogene TRBV3-2) with TRBJ2-1, with a tentative D call TRBD2 (5 bases). CDR1 is LGHDT and CDR2 is YNNKEL in the germline V gene (reference sequence). The CDR3 runs 13 residues. V was cut by 1 base and J by 9 bases, with 10 bases left in between. This CDR3 is CASSQGRGIEQFF. The CDR3 nucleotides read TGTGCCAGCAGCCAAGGGCGAGGGATTGAGCAGTTCTTC.

This chain uses TRBV11-2 with TRBJ2-7, with D possibly TRBD1 on 6 matching bases. This CDR3 spans 14 amino acids. Germline CDR1 is SGHAT and CDR2 is FQNNGV. Trimming cost V 7 bases and J 4 bases, with 17 bases left between them. DNA for the CDR3: TGTGCCAGCACACCGCAGCCACAGGGTTACGAGCAGTACTTC. Its translation: CASTPQPQGYEQYF. Full variable domain (remainder filled in from reference TRBV11-2 and TRBJ2-7): EAGVAQSPRYKIIEKRQSVAFWCNPISGHATLYWYQQILGQGPKLLIQFQNNGVVDDSQLPKDRFSAERLKGVDSTLKIQPAKLEDSAVYLCASTPQPQGYEQYFGPGTRLTVT.

V and J are TRBV5-4 and TRBJ2-1; TRBD1 agrees at 7 bases. After removal of 4 bases from V and 6 bases from J, the junction contained 7 bases not matched to a gene. Germline loops: CDR1 SGHNT, CDR2 YYREEE (reference sequence). This CDR3 contains 14 residues. The CDR3: CASSLTDRVNEQFF. The CDR3 nucleotides read TGTGCCAGCAGCCTTACCGACAGGGTCAATGAGCAGTTCTTC.

The chain links TRBV7-8 to TRBJ1-2; maybe TRBD1 (6 bases). With 5 bases removed from V and 4 bases from J, the gap between germline ends came to 8 bases. CDR3 length equals 12 residues. Germline CDR1 reads SGHVS; CDR2 reads FQNEAQ. The CDR3 loop is CASSLQGYGYTF. DNA for the CDR3: TGTGCCAGCAGCCTACAGGGCTATGGCTACACCTTC.

The CDR3 reads CASSESETYNSPLHF. The CDR3 bases are TGTGCCAGCAGTGAATCAGAGACATATAATTCACCCCTCCACTTT. V and J are TRBV2 and TRBJ1-6; D is ambiguous. The V gene lost 2 bases and the J gene lost 4 bases, with 9 bases spanning the gap. Germline CDR1 is SNHLY and CDR2 is FYNNEI. The CDR3 runs 15 residues.